What follows are 29 T cell receptor beta chains derived from one specimen sequenced in a study of human T cells and chemical hapten exposure. As to time point: pre-sensitization, week 0. Noted treatment: therapeutic diphenylcyclopropenone sensitization with weekly scalp DPC. MiXCR was run by TCRdb on the RACE reads, yielding one entry per CDR3 protein. The table lists 300,000 to 450,000 distinct CDR3 sequences, about 5.4% of them singletons. Material: whole blood, obtained in connection with sensitization to the hapten diphenylcyclopropenone (DPC). The source is a woman aged 18-29 years with alopecia areata. Some clones in this sample may be carry-over from other donors' samples.

The table lists this clonotype with a few counts. The chain employs TRBV20-1 and TRBJ1-4, with D perhaps TRBD1 (5 bases). Germline V gene lookup returns CDR1 DFQATT and CDR2 SNEGSKA (reference sequence). The CDR3 is 16 residues long. Trimming cost V 0 bases and J 5 bases, with 16 bases left between them. The CDR3 protein is CSARDVRGQENEKLFF. CDR3 coding DNA: TGCAGTGCTAGAGATGTTAGAGGACAAGAGAATGAAAAACTGTTTTTT.

In its sample, this clonotype was seen a few times. This chain connects TRBV2 to TRBJ1-5, with TRBD1 as a possible D gene (5 bases). The CDR3 extends over 16 amino acids. Germline CDR1 is SNHLY and CDR2 is FYNNEI. V dropped 5 bases and J dropped 2 bases, with 16 bases sitting between them. The CDR3 bases are TGTGCCAGCAGTCCCGGGGGGAGGGAAGGCAATCAGCCCCAGCATTTT. Translated, it gives CASSPGGREGNQPQHF. The entire variable domain, with the rest obtained from reference TRBV2 and TRBJ1-5, is as follows: EPEVTQTPSHQVTQMGQEVILRCVPISNHLYFYWYRQILGQKVEFLVSFYNNEISEKSEIFDDQFSVERPDGSNFTLKIRSTKLEDSAMYFCASSPGGREGNQPQHFGDGTRLSIL.

This clonotype was recorded a few times. The chain joins TRBV4-2 to TRBJ2-6; unclear D gene. V lost 0 bases to trimming and J lost 0 bases, with 12 bases between them. Per germline, CDR1 LGHNA and CDR2 YNFKEQ. The CDR3 loop spans 18 amino acids. The CDR3 DNA reads as TGTGCCAGCAGCCAAGAATTGGTCGGTAGCTCTGGGGCCAACGTCCTGACTTTC. Translating it yields CASSQELVGSSGANVLTF.

This clonotype was counted a few times. The CDR3 region is CASRKTGVISSGANVLTF. The CDR3 region has the DNA TGTGCCAGCCGGAAAACAGGGGTTATATCCTCCGGGGCCAACGTCCTGACTTTC. The chain carries TRBV11-2 and TRBJ2-6; 7 bases line up with TRBD1. The CDR3 spans 18 residues. V shed 8 bases, J shed 4 bases, and the junction held 17 bases outside the gene matches. CDR1 is SGHAT and CDR2 is FQNNGV in the germline V gene.

This clonotype has more than one count but fewer than ten. This chain connects TRBV4-1 to TRBJ2-4, with D uncertain. CDR1 is MGHRA and CDR2 is YSYEKL in the germline V gene. CDR3 length equals 17 residues. V was shortened by 2 bases and J by 0 bases, with 14 bases between the two germline ends. CDR3 loop: CASSQFGPRLAKNIQYF. The CDR3 DNA reads TGCGCCAGCAGCCAATTCGGACCGCGACTAGCCAAAAACATTCAGTACTTC.

Many counts were recorded for this clonotype. This sequence joins TRBV29-1 and TRBJ2-3; TRBD2 matches at 11 bases. The CDR3 extends over 14 amino acids. Germline CDR1 is SQVTM and CDR2 is ANQGSEA. Unmatched junction bases numbered 4, after V lost 6 bases and J lost 2 bases. The CDR3 sequence: CSVVAGGPTDTQYF. The CDR3, as DNA: TGCAGCGTGGTAGCGGGGGGGCCCACAGATACGCAGTATTTT.

This clonotype was seen a handful of times. The chain joins TRBV15 to TRBJ2-1; D call uncertain. The V end was cut by 3 bases, the J end by 4 bases, with 4 bases between. CDR1 and CDR2 (germline): LNHNV, YYDKDF (reference sequence). The CDR3 sequence is 12 residues long. DNA of the CDR3: TGTGCCACCAGCAGGGGATACAATGAGCAGTTCTTC. Translation gives CATSRGYNEQFF.

This clonotype was detected only a few times. The CDR3 region has the DNA TGTGCCAGTAGTATAGAGGGACAGGAGCAATACGAGCAGTACTTC. Translation: CASSIEGQEQYEQYF. The V and J genes are TRBV19 and TRBJ2-7; 8 bases match TRBD1. Germline V gives CDR1 LNHDA, CDR2 SQIVND (reference sequence). The junction had 5 bases not matched to a gene; V was cut back by 0 bases and J by 4 bases. The CDR3 extends over 15 amino acids.

This clonotype was found a few times. The V gene is TRBV2, the J gene TRBJ2-1, with D hard to call. Germline loops: CDR1 SNHLY, CDR2 FYNNEI. The ends were cut back, 1 base at V and 0 bases at J, with 4 bases in the middle. The CDR3 is 14 residues long. The CDR3: CASSEGGSYNEQFF. In nucleotides, the CDR3 is TGTGCCAGCAGTGAAGGGGGCTCCTACAATGAGCAGTTCTTC.

This clonotype appeared a few times. The rearrangement joins TRBV21-1 to TRBJ2-4; the table calls TRBD1, which could not be checked here. TRBV21-1 has pseudogene status. The CDR3 length is 15 residues. CDR3 residues: CASSTPPGNKNIQYF. In DNA, the CDR3 is TGTGCCAGCAGCACCCCCCCAGGGAATAAGAACATTCAGTACTTC.

V gene TRBV10-3 combines with J gene TRBJ1-5; possible D gene TRBD1, 5 bases. The CDR3 runs to 13 residues. V was trimmed by 4 bases and J by 1 base, leaving 5 bases between them. Germline lookup yields CDR1 ENHRY and CDR2 SYGVKD. CDR3 sequence: CAISGDSNQPQHF. CDR3 bases: TGTGCCATCAGTGGGGACAGCAATCAGCCCCAGCATTTT.

This clonotype has more than one count but fewer than ten. CDR3 nucleotides: TGTGCCAGCAGCCCCCAGACAGGGTATGGCTACACCTTC. Translating gives CASSPQTGYGYTF. The V call is TRBV3-1, the J call TRBJ1-2; 7 nucleotides line up with TRBD1. Per the germline V gene, CDR1 is LGHDT and CDR2 is YNNKEL (reference sequence). Trimming removed 4 bases from V and 5 bases from J; junction bases left unmatched: 4. The CDR3 covers 13 residues.

The genes are TRBV5-1 and TRBJ1-2; unclear D gene. The CDR3 has 17 amino acids. The germline V gene has CDR1 SGHRS and CDR2 YFSETQ. With 0 bases removed from V and 1 base from J, the gap between germline ends came to 16 bases. CDR3 in amino acids: CASSLESGLGYNYGYTF. In DNA, the CDR3 is TGCGCCAGCAGCTTGGAATCCGGACTGGGCTATAACTATGGCTACACCTTC.

This clonotype was picked up a small number of times. This rearrangement joins TRBV28 to TRBJ1-1; D unresolved. Germline assignment: CDR1 MDHEN and CDR2 SYDVKM. With 5 bases removed from V and 8 bases from J, the gap between germline ends came to 12 bases. This CDR3 region has 12 residues. CDR3 sequence: CASSAASVEAFF. The CDR3 bases are TGTGCCAGCAGTGCGGCCAGTGTGGAAGCTTTCTTT.

This clonotype was counted many times. The J gene is TRBJ1-5, the V gene TRBV7-2; 7 bases fit TRBD1. There are 15 residues in the CDR3. Trimming at V came to 5 bases and at J to 1 base, leaving 5 bases not matched to a gene. Germline CDR1 is SGHTA and CDR2 is FQGNSA. CDR3 protein: CASSVQGVSNQPQHF. The CDR3 bases are TGTGCCAGCAGCGTTCAGGGGGTCAGCAATCAGCCCCAGCATTTT.

This clonotype was seen only a few times. The gene calls are TRBV6-1 and TRBJ1-1, with TRBD1 matching 10 bases. The germline CDR1 and CDR2 sequences are MNHNS and SASEGT. The CDR3 length is 16 residues. The V gene end was trimmed by 5 bases and the J gene end by 7 bases; junction bases not matched to a gene: 13. Here the CDR3 reads CASSKGRDRGGGEAFF. The CDR3 coding sequence is TGTGCCAGCAGTAAGGGCCGGGACAGGGGAGGAGGTGAAGCTTTCTTT.

CDR3 protein: CASSLEAGRADQPQHF. CDR3 DNA: TGTGCCAGCAGCTTAGAGGCGGGCAGGGCGGATCAGCCCCAGCATTTT. The chain joins TRBV7-8 to TRBJ1-5; perhaps TRBD1 as D (5 bases). Trimming took 1 base from V and 5 from J, leaving 15 bases between them. Germline CDR1 reads SGHVS; CDR2 reads FQNEAQ. This CDR3 region has 16 residues. The variable domain in full, with the rest retrieved from reference TRBV7-8 and TRBJ1-5, is GAGVSQSPRYKVAKRGQDVALRCDPISGHVSLFWYQQALGQGPEFLTYFQNEAQLDKSGLPSDRFFAERPEGSVSTLKIQRTQQEDSAVYLCASSLEAGRADQPQHFGDGTRLSIL.

Turning to this clonotype: A single base separates this from a much larger clone, so it may be a read error. This rearrangement joins TRBV5-5 to TRBJ1-1; no definite D call. Trimming removed 4 bases at V and 8 bases at J, with 15 bases between. The CDR3 runs to 13 residues. Germline lookup yields CDR1 SGHKS and CDR2 YYEKEE (reference sequence). CDR3 sequence (DNA): TGTGCCAGCAGCCAAGAGCAGACGCCCGAAGCTTTCTTT. It encodes CASSQEQTPEAFF.

This clonotype was observed at least ten times. The V and J genes are TRBV25-1 and TRBJ2-7, with unresolved D. The V gene lost 5 bases and the J gene lost 3 bases, with 14 bases spanning the gap. Germline V lookup: CDR1 MGHDK, CDR2 SYGVNS. The CDR3 consists of 14 residues. CDR3 in DNA: TGTGCCAGCAGTTATCCTTATGGTAACTACGAGCAGTACTTC. It is translated as CASSYPYGNYEQYF.

The chain employs TRBV7-2 and TRBJ2-7; 10 nucleotides agree with TRBD2. Germline V gene lookup returns CDR1 SGHTA and CDR2 FQGNSA. This CDR3 spans 17 amino acids. J gave up 3 bases and V 5 bases, and 13 bases lay outside the gene matches. The CDR3 loop reads CASSIIHSTSGFYEQYF. CDR3 DNA: TGTGCCAGCAGCATAATTCACTCGACTAGCGGGTTCTACGAGCAGTACTTC.

This clonotype has ten or more counts. The chain has TRBV6-5 and TRBJ2-3; D not certain. The CDR3 contains 15 residues. V lost 0 bases to trimming and J lost 0 bases, with 7 bases between them. Germline V lookup: CDR1 MNHEY, CDR2 SVGAGI. The CDR3 bases are TGTGCCAGCAGTTACTCTCGCGGAAGCACAGATACGCAGTATTTT. Translated: CASSYSRGSTDTQYF.

As regards this clonotype: Its ends do not fully match the called genes, so a read error is possible. This chain connects TRBV6-2 or TRBV6-3 to TRBJ1-5; D uncertain. CDR1 is MNHEY and CDR2 is SVGEGT in the germline V gene. The CDR3 is 14 amino acids. Here the CDR3 DNA reads TGTGCCAGCGGTTACTCGTTGGGCAATCAGCCCCAGCATTTT. Translating it yields CASGYSLGNQPQHF.

This rearrangement joins TRBV7-2 to TRBJ1-1; a weak D match, TRBD1 (6 bases). V shed 5 bases and J shed 4 bases, with 14 bases lying between them. The CDR3 sequence is 14 residues long. Germline values: CDR1 SGHTA, CDR2 FQGNSA. CDR3 DNA sequence: TGTGCCAGCAGCGCCGTCATGGGGGCCACTGAAGCTTTCTTT. This sequence encodes CASSAVMGATEAFF.

This clonotype was picked up a small number of times. The chain has TRBV7-6 and TRBJ2-3, with TRBD1 identical over 7 bases. The CDR3 spans 15 residues. Germline CDR1 SGHVS, CDR2 FNYEAQ. With V trimmed by 1 base and J by 3 bases, 4 bases remained unmatched. CDR3 amino acids: CASSLEQGTTDTQYF. DNA of the CDR3: TGTGCCAGCAGCTTAGAACAGGGGACGACAGATACGCAGTATTTT.

There are many counts of this clonotype. The V call is TRBV20-1, the J call TRBJ1-5; 7 nucleotides line up with TRBD1. V lost 3 bases, J lost 6 bases, and 14 bases stayed unmatched. CDR1 DFQATT and CDR2 SNEGSKA come from the germline V gene (reference sequence). There are 16 residues in the CDR3. CDR3 in amino acids: CSASPPGGGPGQPQHF. CDR3 nucleotide sequence: TGCAGTGCTAGTCCCCCAGGGGGGGGCCCAGGTCAGCCCCAGCATTTT.

The chain joins TRBV12-3 or TRBV12-4 to TRBJ1-2; D is ambiguous. The CDR3 has 14 residues. V shed 1 base and J shed 2 bases, with 8 bases lying between them. The CDR3 sequence: CASSLDTDNYGYTF. The CDR3 DNA reads as TGTGCCAGCAGTTTAGATACGGACAACTATGGCTACACCTTC.

The chain's CDR3 is CASSPGDRDGETQYF. The DNA for the CDR3 is TGCGCCAGCAGCCCGGGGGACAGGGACGGGGAGACCCAGTACTTC. This rearrangement joins TRBV5-1 to TRBJ2-5, with TRBD1 identical over 9 bases. Looked up from germline, CDR1 is SGHRS and CDR2 is YFSETQ. There are 15 residues in the CDR3. Trimming at V came to 4 bases and at J to 5 bases, leaving 9 bases not matched to a gene.

This chain connects TRBV5-8 to TRBJ2-3, with a tentative D call TRBD2 (6 bases). The ends were cut back, 1 base at V and 2 bases at J, with 11 bases in the middle. The germline V gene has CDR1 SGHTS and CDR2 YDEGEE. This CDR3 has 15 amino acids. Here the CDR3 DNA reads TGTGCCAGCAGCTTGCGGGGGACGATCACAGATACGCAGTATTTT. It codes for CASSLRGTITDTQYF. The full variable domain, rest sourced from reference TRBV5-8 and TRBJ2-3, is EAGVTQSPTHLIKTRGQQATLRCSPISGHTSVYWYQQALGLGLQFLLWYDEGEERNRGNFPPRFSGRQFPNYSSELNVNALELEDSALYLCASSLRGTITDTQYFGPGTRLTVL.

This clonotype was counted only a few times. The chain uses TRBV3-1 and TRBJ1-1; D unclear. Germline values: CDR1 LGHDT, CDR2 YNNKEL (reference sequence). The V and J ends lost 2 bases and 4 bases respectively, with 11 bases between them. The CDR3 loop spans 14 amino acids. The CDR3 region has the DNA TGTGCCAGCAGCCAACTTGCCACAACCACTGAAGCTTTCTTT. Its protein is CASSQLATTTEAFF.